This T cell receptor beta chain was sequenced in a study of OX40 agonist ivuxolimab in advanced cancers. Study summary: With ivuxolimab, an agonistic anti-OX40 (CD134) antibody, patients were treated. Dose-escalation patients suffered from hepatocellular carcinoma, melanoma, renal cell or head and neck cancer. Study-wide findings and caveats: CD4+ and CD8+ blood T cells expanded clonally by week 6 at 0.1 to 3.0 mg/kg.

Trimming removed 7 bases at V and 4 bases at J, with 25 bases between. The CDR3 length is 17 residues. Germline V gives CDR1 MDHEN, CDR2 SYDVKM. Profiling relied on immunoSEQ multiplex PCR, and the TCRdb table lists in-frame clones only, not all of them. In the table there are roughly 80,000 clones, roughly 91% of which are singletons. A word on this clone: Antigen specificity is unknown.

The clonotype was recovered from an adult with an advanced solid tumor such as melanoma, head and neck, liver or kidney cancer. Source: CD4+ or CD8+ T cells sorted from blood, taken in a trial of the OX40 agonist ivuxolimab. The V gene is TRBV28, the J gene TRBJ1-1; D may be TRBD1 (6 bases). The CDR3: CASTMGGASWLGTEAFF. CDR3 DNA sequence: TGTGCCAGCACCATGGGGGGGGCTTCTTGGCTCGGCACTGAAGCTTTCTTT.